These 29 T cell receptor beta chains were all obtained from the same sample, sequenced in a study of T cell responses to AZD1222 COVID-19 vaccine. The repertoire was sequenced with immunoSEQ multiplex PCR; TCRdb's copy has only in-frame clones and lacks some. The repertoire holds about 88,000 clones, with approximately 89% as singletons. The sample consisted of peripheral blood, taken on day 0 of MenACWY control vaccination. These receptors came from an adult in good health.

CDR3 amino acids: CASSTTDRGPLEAFF. The CDR3 DNA is TGTGCCAGCAGTACGACGGACAGGGGCCCGCTTGAAGCTTTCTTT. The gene calls are TRBV6-5 and TRBJ1-1, with 9 bases aligning to TRBD1. Germline CDR1 and CDR2: MNHEY and SVGAGI. The J segment lost 7 bases and the V segment lost 5 bases, leaving 11 bases of the junction unmatched. The CDR3 runs to 15 residues.

This clone is a singleton in its sample. The chain has TRBV27 and TRBJ2-3; 9 bases map to TRBD2. The CDR3 spans 17 residues. CDR1 MNHEY and CDR2 SMNVEV come from the germline V gene (reference sequence). J lost 5 bases, V lost 1 base, and 10 bases had no gene match. The CDR3 loop reads CASSLFSGGPMGDTQYF. CDR3 nucleotides: TGTGCCAGCAGTTTATTTAGCGGGGGCCCCATGGGAGATACGCAGTATTTT.

This sequence joins TRBV19 and TRBJ1-6; 11 bases are shared with TRBD1. Germline values: CDR1 LNHDA, CDR2 SQIVND (reference sequence). The CDR3 covers 16 residues. V shed 5 bases, J shed 9 bases, and the junction held 9 bases outside the gene matches. CDR3 amino acids: CASSVRMGQGGSPLHF. CDR3 DNA: TGTGCCAGTAGTGTTCGGATGGGACAGGGGGGTTCACCCCTCCACTTT.

The CDR3 DNA sequence: TGTGCCAGCAGCCTTGGGGGCAGGCGGGAGCTGTTTTTT. As protein: CASSLGGRRELFF. This chain joins TRBV7-8 and TRBJ2-2; D perhaps matches TRBD1 (6 bases). CDR3 length: 13 residues. V lost 5 bases to trimming and J lost 9 bases, with 13 bases between them. Per germline, CDR1 SGHVS and CDR2 FQNEAQ.

The CDR3 DNA reads TGTGCCAGCAGCTTAAAATCCCAAGAGACCCAGTACTTC. It is translated as CASSLKSQETQYF. The J gene is TRBJ2-5, the V gene TRBV7-3, with no clear D. Trimming stripped 1 base from V and 1 base from J, with 4 bases between. This CDR3 spans 13 amino acids. Germline assignment: CDR1 SGHTA and CDR2 FQGTGA.

The chain is built from TRBV6-5 and TRBJ1-2, with TRBD1 identical over 8 bases. Unmatched junction bases numbered 12, after V lost 5 bases and J lost 10 bases. The CDR3 length is 14 residues. Germline V gives CDR1 MNHEY, CDR2 SVGAGI. The CDR3 coding sequence is TGTGCCAGCAGTCTCCGGCAGGGGGCGGACTCCTACACCTTC. Its translation is CASSLRQGADSYTF.

CDR3 sequence: CASSKGLAGNTGELFF. Here the CDR3 DNA reads TGTGCCAGCAGCAAGGGACTAGCGGGGAACACCGGGGAGCTGTTTTTT. The chain recombines TRBV11-1 with TRBJ2-2, with 12 bases identical to TRBD2. CDR1 is SGHAT and CDR2 is FQDESV in the germline V gene (reference sequence). The ends lost 5 bases at V and 1 base at J; junction bases unmatched: 2. The CDR3 has 16 amino acids.

The CDR3 loop is CAWRRQVQETQYF. Written as DNA, the CDR3 is TGTGCCTGGAGGAGGCAGGTCCAAGAGACCCAGTACTTC. The chain uses TRBV30 and TRBJ2-5; no reliable D call. With 3 bases removed from V and 1 base from J, the gap between germline ends came to 9 bases. CDR1 and CDR2 from the germline V gene are GTSNPN and SVGIG (reference sequence). This CDR3 spans 13 amino acids.

The chain links TRBV25-1 to TRBJ2-5; 10 nucleotides agree with TRBD2. CDR1 and CDR2 from the germline V gene are MGHDK and SYGVNS. The V gene end was trimmed by 3 bases and the J gene end by 0 bases; junction bases not matched to a gene: 1. This CDR3 region has 15 residues. CDR3 nucleotides: TGTGCCAGCAGTGATAGCGGGAGGTACCAAGAGACCCAGTACTTC. Translated: CASSDSGRYQETQYF.

The chain is built from TRBV30 and TRBJ1-3; D remains ambiguous. Germline CDR1 reads GTSNPN; CDR2 reads SVGIG (reference sequence). The CDR3 consists of 17 residues. Between the trimmed V and J ends, which lost 0 bases and 0 bases, there was a span of 15 bases. CDR3: CAWSVLGTVYSGNTIYF. Written as DNA, the CDR3 is TGTGCCTGGAGTGTATTAGGCACGGTATACTCTGGAAACACCATATATTTT.

The V call is TRBV27, the J call TRBJ2-7; perhaps TRBD2 as D (6 bases). Trimming shortened V by 1 base and J by 12 bases, and 13 bases separated the two germline ends. Germline CDR1 MNHEY, CDR2 SMNVEV (reference sequence). The CDR3 is 12 residues long. CDR3 sequence: CASSLFGSFLYF. The CDR3 bases are TGTGCCAGCAGTTTATTCGGGAGTTTCTTGTACTTC.

The chain is built from TRBV3-1 (or the pseudogene TRBV3-2) and TRBJ2-4; no definite D call. Germline CDR1 reads LGHDT; CDR2 reads YNNKEL (reference sequence). The CDR3 runs to 13 residues. Trimming took off 3 bases at V and 1 base at J, with 4 bases between the two ends. This CDR3 reads CASSQGAKNIQYF. CDR3 coding DNA: TGTGCCAGCAGCCAGGGTGCCAAAAACATTCAGTACTTC.

The CDR3 here is CSVGKGAITEAFF. The CDR3 DNA is TGCAGCGTTGGGAAGGGGGCTATCACTGAAGCTTTCTTT. The rearrangement joins TRBV29-1 to TRBJ1-1, with 7 bases fitting TRBD1. V was clipped by 4 bases and J by 4 bases; unmatched bases: 6. The V gene's germline CDR1 is SQVTM and CDR2 ANQGSEA. The CDR3 has 13 residues.

The chain employs TRBV5-8 and TRBJ1-5; TRBD1 matches at 8 bases. J gave up 6 bases and V 5 bases, and 7 bases lay outside the gene matches. From germline, CDR1 is SGHTS and CDR2 YDEGEE. The CDR3 covers 14 residues. Here the CDR3 DNA reads TGTGCCAGCAGGAAGACAGGGGCTGGTCAGCCCCAGCATTTT. It is translated as CASRKTGAGQPQHF.

The V and J genes are TRBV5-1 and TRBJ2-3; D unclear. The germline V and J ends were trimmed by 2 bases and 0 bases, with 4 bases remaining between them. CDR3 length equals 13 residues. Germline loops: CDR1 SGHRS, CDR2 YFSETQ. For the CDR3, the DNA is TGCGCCAGCAGCTTTGAGAGCACAGATACGCAGTATTTT. It yields the protein CASSFESTDTQYF.

J is TRBJ1-5 and V is TRBV5-1, with a tentative D call TRBD1 (6 bases). The CDR3 has 15 amino acids. V was pared by 1 base and J by 3 bases, with 11 bases between. In germline, CDR1 is SGHRS, CDR2 YFSETQ. The CDR3 DNA is TGCGCCAGCAGCTTGCTAGGGGGACTCAATCAGCCCCAGCATTTT. This sequence encodes CASSLLGGLNQPQHF. The whole variable domain, remainder taken from reference TRBV5-1 and TRBJ1-5, is KAGVTQTPRYLIKTRGQQVTLSCSPISGHRSVSWYQQTPGQGLQFLFEYFSETQRNKGNFPGRFSGRQFSNSRSEMNVSTLELGDSALYLCASSLLGGLNQPQHFGDGTRLSIL.

This sequence joins TRBV7-2 and TRBJ1-1; D perhaps matches TRBD1 (6 bases). The CDR3 covers 15 residues. Germline V gives CDR1 SGHTA, CDR2 FQGNSA. V was clipped by 1 base and J by 1 base, with 10 bases between them. CDR3 sequence (DNA): TGTGCCAGCAGCTTAGTGAGGGGACAGAACACTGAAGCTTTCTTT. Translation: CASSLVRGQNTEAFF.

This clone was detected only once. This sequence joins TRBV6-2 or TRBV6-3 and TRBJ2-7; D might be TRBD1 (6 bases). The CDR3 spans 13 residues. CDR1 is MNHEY and CDR2 is SVGEGT in the germline V gene. V was trimmed by 4 bases and J by 6 bases, leaving 13 bases between them. DNA for the CDR3: TGTGCCAGCAGTTTGAAGCGAGGGGGCGAGCAGTACTTC. Amino acid sequence: CASSLKRGGEQYF.

The chain couples TRBV28 to TRBJ1-2; a possible D gene is TRBD1 (5 bases). This CDR3 has 14 amino acids. The V end was cut by 2 bases, the J end by 7 bases, with 14 bases between. The germline CDR1 and CDR2 sequences are MDHEN and SYDVKM. This CDR3 reads CASSLSAGWGGYTF. The CDR3 DNA reads as TGTGCCAGCAGTTTAAGCGCAGGGTGGGGTGGCTACACCTTC.

The V gene is TRBV11-2, the J gene TRBJ1-1; TRBD1 might be the D (5 bases). The V and J ends lost 5 bases and 0 bases respectively, with 7 bases between them. Germline lookup yields CDR1 SGHAT and CDR2 FQNNGV. The CDR3 totals 13 residues. The CDR3 bases are TGTGCCAGCAGCGGACAAATGAACACTGAAGCTTTCTTT. It yields the protein CASSGQMNTEAFF.

The CDR3 loop reads CASSLVEGFSYEQYF. The CDR3 DNA reads TGTGCCAGCAGCCTCGTGGAGGGGTTCTCGTACGAGCAGTACTTC. V usage is TRBV5-7 and J usage is TRBJ2-7; a weak D match, TRBD2 (6 bases). TRBV5-7 counts as an open reading frame of uncertain function. The CDR3 is 15 residues long. Between the trimmed V and J ends, which lost 4 bases and 4 bases, there was a span of 18 bases.

The CDR3 DNA is TGCGCCAGCAGCTCCCCCGACGCAGGTGGGGCCAACGTCCTGACTTTC. This sequence encodes CASSSPDAGGANVLTF. The V and J genes are TRBV5-1 and TRBJ2-6, with no clear D. CDR3 size: 16 residues. Germline CDR1 SGHRS, CDR2 YFSETQ. Trimming cost V 3 bases and J 3 bases, with 13 bases left between them.

The rearrangement uses TRBV18 and TRBJ1-2; unclear D gene. V lost 2 bases and J 4 bases, leaving 11 bases between the germline ends. The CDR3 is 14 amino acids. The V gene's germline CDR1 is KGHSH and CDR2 LQKENI. Written as DNA, the CDR3 is TGTGCCAGCTCACCAGGCCCCGAGGTCTATGGCTACACCTTC. It specifies CASSPGPEVYGYTF. Full variable domain (rest looked up from reference TRBV18 and TRBJ1-2): NAGVMQNPRHLVRRRGQEARLRCSPMKGHSHVYWYRQLPEEGLKFMVYLQKENIIDESGMPKERFSAEFPKEGPSILRIQQVVRGDSAAYFCASSPGPEVYGYTFGSGTRLTVV.

This chain joins TRBV19 and TRBJ2-7; D uncertain. Trimming stripped 3 bases from V and 1 base from J, with 10 bases between. This CDR3 is 14 amino acids long. The germline CDR1 and CDR2 sequences are LNHDA and SQIVND (reference sequence). CDR3 bases: TGTGCCAGTAGTATTATCCCAGAATCCTACGAGCAGTACTTC. This encodes CASSIIPESYEQYF.

The chain is built from TRBV28 and TRBJ1-4, with 9 positions matching TRBD1. The V gene's germline CDR1 is MDHEN and CDR2 SYDVKM. The junction had 7 bases not matched to a gene; V was cut back by 6 bases and J by 5 bases. CDR3 length: 15 amino acids. CDR3 region: CASSRTGAINEKLFF. CDR3 in DNA: TGTGCCAGCAGCCGGACAGGGGCCATAAATGAAAAACTGTTTTTT.

This chain links TRBV6-1 with TRBJ2-2, with TRBD1 as a possible D gene (6 bases). V lost 3 bases to trimming and J lost 4 bases, with 9 bases between them. This CDR3 is 14 amino acids long. CDR1 is MNHNS, CDR2 SASEGT, per germline. The CDR3 DNA reads as TGTGCCAGCAGTGAGCAGGGGTCCACCGGGGAGCTGTTTTTT. It translates to CASSEQGSTGELFF.

This clone was seen just once. V usage is TRBV2 and J usage is TRBJ1-6; D ambiguous. V lost 4 bases and J lost 7, with 11 bases in between. CDR3 length: 14 amino acids. Germline CDR1 is SNHLY and CDR2 is FYNNEI. This CDR3 reads CASSGLTGNSPLHF. The CDR3 nucleotides read TGTGCCAGCAGTGGACTCACGGGCAATTCACCCCTCCACTTT.

The CDR3 coding sequence is TGTGCCAGCAGTTACGATAGAGCGTACGAGCAGTACTTC. Protein sequence: CASSYDRAYEQYF. The rearrangement links TRBV6-2 or TRBV6-3 to TRBJ2-7; no definite D call. V was shortened by 2 bases and J by 4 bases, with 9 bases between the two germline ends. This CDR3 is built from 13 residues. CDR1 and CDR2 from the germline V gene are MNHEY and SVGEGT.

The rearrangement uses TRBV5-5 and TRBJ2-1, with D possibly TRBD1 on 6 matching bases. V lost 0 bases and J 0 bases, leaving 13 bases between the germline ends. The V gene's germline CDR1 is SGHKS and CDR2 YYEKEE (reference sequence). This CDR3 contains 17 residues. The CDR3 coding sequence is TGTGCCAGCAGCTTGGTAGGGCAGGGGAGCTCCTACAATGAGCAGTTCTTC. This codes for CASSLVGQGSSYNEQFF.